This paragraph reports one T cell receptor beta chain. The ends lost 2 bases at V and 1 base at J; junction bases unmatched: 1. Germline loops: CDR1 SGDLS, CDR2 YYNGEE. The CDR3 sequence is 15 residues long. The data were produced by immunoSEQ multiplex PCR, yet TCRdb's version contains in-frame clones alone and is incomplete. The sample holds some 740,000 clones, more than 85% seen once. CD45RO-negative, CCR7-selected cells formed the naive CD8 fraction, which excluded terminally differentiated effector memory CD45RA+ cells. This specimen belongs to a study of shared clonotypes between healthy human individuals.

The receptor was derived from a man aged 25-45 years in good health. Sequenced input: naive CD8+ T cells sorted from blood. This sequence joins TRBV9 and TRBJ2-5; the match to TRBD2 covers 11 bases. The CDR3 coding sequence is TGTGCCAGCAGCGTTAGCGGGAGGGGCCAAGAGACCCAGTACTTC. Amino acid sequence: CASSVSGRGQETQYF. Together with reference TRBV9 and TRBJ2-5, the CDR3 gives the full variable domain: DSGVTQTPKHLITATGQRVTLRCSPRSGDLSVYWYQQSLDQGLQFLIQYYNGEERAKGNILERFSAQQFPDLHSELNLSSLELGDSALYFCASSVSGRGQETQYFGPGTRLLVL.